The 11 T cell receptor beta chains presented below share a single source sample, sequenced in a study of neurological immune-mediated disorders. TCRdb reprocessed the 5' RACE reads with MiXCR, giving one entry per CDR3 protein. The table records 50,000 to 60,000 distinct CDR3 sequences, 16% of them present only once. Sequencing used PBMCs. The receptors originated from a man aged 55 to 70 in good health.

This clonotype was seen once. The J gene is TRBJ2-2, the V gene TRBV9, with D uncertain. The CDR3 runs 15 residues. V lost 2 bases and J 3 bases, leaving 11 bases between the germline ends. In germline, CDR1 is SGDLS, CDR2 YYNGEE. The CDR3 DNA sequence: TGTGCCAGCAGCGTTAAGGAGCACGACACCGGGGAGCTGTTTTTT. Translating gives CASSVKEHDTGELFF.

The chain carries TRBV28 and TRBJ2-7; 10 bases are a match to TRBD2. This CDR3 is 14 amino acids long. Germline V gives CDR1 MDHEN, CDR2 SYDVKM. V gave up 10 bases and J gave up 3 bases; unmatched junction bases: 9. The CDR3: CATRGLARGYEQYF. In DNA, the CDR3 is TGTGCCACCAGGGGACTAGCGCGAGGCTACGAGCAGTACTTC.

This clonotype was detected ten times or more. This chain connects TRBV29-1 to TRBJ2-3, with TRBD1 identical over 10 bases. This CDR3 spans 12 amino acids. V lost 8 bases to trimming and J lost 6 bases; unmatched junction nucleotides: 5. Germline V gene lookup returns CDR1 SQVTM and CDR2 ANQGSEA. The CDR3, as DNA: TGCAGCTTGGGACAGGGGATGGATACGCAGTATTTT. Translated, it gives CSLGQGMDTQYF.

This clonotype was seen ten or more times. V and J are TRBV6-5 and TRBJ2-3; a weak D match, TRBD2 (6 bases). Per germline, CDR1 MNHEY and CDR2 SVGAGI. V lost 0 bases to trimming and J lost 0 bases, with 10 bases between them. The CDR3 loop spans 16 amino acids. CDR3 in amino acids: CASSYSGRSSTDTQYF. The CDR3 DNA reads TGTGCCAGCAGTTACTCAGGGAGGTCTAGCACAGATACGCAGTATTTT.

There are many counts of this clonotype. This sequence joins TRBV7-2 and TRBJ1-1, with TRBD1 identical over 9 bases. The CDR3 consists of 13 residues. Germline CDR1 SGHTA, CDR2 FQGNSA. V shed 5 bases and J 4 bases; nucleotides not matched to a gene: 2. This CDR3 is CASSQQGATEAFF. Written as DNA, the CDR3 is TGTGCCAGCAGCCAACAGGGGGCCACTGAAGCTTTCTTT.

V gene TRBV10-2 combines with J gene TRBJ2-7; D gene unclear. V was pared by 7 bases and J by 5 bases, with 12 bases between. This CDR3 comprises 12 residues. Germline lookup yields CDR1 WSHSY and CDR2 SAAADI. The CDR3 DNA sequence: TGCGCCAGCACTTTCCAGGCCCACGAGCAGTACTTC. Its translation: CASTFQAHEQYF.

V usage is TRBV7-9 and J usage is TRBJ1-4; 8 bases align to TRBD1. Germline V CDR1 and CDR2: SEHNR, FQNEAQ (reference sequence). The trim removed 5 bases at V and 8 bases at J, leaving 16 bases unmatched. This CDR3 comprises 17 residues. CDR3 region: CASSPGTGLGPSEKLFF. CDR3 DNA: TGTGCCAGCAGCCCGGGGACAGGATTGGGTCCATCAGAAAAACTGTTTTTT.

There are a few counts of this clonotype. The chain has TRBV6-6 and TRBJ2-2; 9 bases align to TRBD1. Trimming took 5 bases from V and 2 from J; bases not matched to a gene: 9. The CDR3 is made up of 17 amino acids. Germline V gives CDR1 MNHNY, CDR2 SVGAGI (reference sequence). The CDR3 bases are TGTGCCAGCAGTGCCTCCCGGGACAGGGTAAACACCGGGGAGCTGTTTTTT. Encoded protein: CASSASRDRVNTGELFF.

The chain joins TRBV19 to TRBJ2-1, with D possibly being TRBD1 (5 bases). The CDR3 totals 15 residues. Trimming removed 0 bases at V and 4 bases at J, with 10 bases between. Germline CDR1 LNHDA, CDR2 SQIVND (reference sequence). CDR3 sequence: CASSIDIDSYNEQFF. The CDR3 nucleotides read TGTGCCAGTAGTATAGATATCGACAGTTACAATGAGCAGTTCTTC.

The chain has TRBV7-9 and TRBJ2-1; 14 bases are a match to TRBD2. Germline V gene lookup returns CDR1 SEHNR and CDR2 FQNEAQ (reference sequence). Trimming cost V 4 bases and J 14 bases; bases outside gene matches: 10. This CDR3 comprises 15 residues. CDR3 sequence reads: CASSSPGTSGGREFF. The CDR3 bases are TGTGCCAGCAGCTCCCCCGGGACTAGCGGGGGCAGGGAGTTCTTC.

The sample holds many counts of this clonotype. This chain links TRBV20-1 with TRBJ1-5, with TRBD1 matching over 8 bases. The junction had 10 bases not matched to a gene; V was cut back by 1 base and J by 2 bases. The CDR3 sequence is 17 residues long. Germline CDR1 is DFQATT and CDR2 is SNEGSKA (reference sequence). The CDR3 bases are TGCAGTGCTAGAGGGCGAACCTTGGGACAGGGCAATCAGCCCCAGCATTTT. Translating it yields CSARGRTLGQGNQPQHF.